A selection of T cell receptor beta chains follows, all from one sample in a study of cytomegalovirus exposure and HLA in healthy donors. TCRdb keeps only in-frame clones here, not all; method: immunoSEQ multiplex PCR. The sample yields about 120,000 clones, roughly four fifths seen once. Sequenced input: PBMCs. The source of these receptors is a woman aged 18 to 35 in good health and CMV-seronegative. CDR3s include the opening cysteine and the closing phenylalanine or tryptophan. D genes are given only for firm matches. Where a row states a size, it is once, few, many or the class of an expanded clone; other rows omit it.

D	V	size	J	DNA	CDR3
TRBD2	TRBV18	-	TRBJ2-7	TGTGCCAGCTCACGGAACCCGGGACTAGCTCACTACGAGCAGTACTTC	CASSRNPGLAHYEQYF
-	TRBV18	-	TRBJ2-7	TGTGCCAGCTCCGAGAACGGCTACGAGCAGTACTTC	CASSENGYEQYF
TRBD2	TRBV15	-	TRBJ2-1	TGTGCCACCAGCAGACTCGGGAGGGCCGGCTACAATGAGCAGTTCTTC	CATSRLGRAGYNEQFF
TRBD1	TRBV19	once	TRBJ2-3	TGTGCCAGTAGTATTCCCCAGGACAGGGGCGGGAGCACAGATACGCAGTATTTT	CASSIPQDRGGSTDTQYF
TRBD1	TRBV25-1	-	TRBJ1-2	TGTGCCAGCAGACGGGACAGTAACTATGGCTACACCTTC	CASRRDSNYGYTF
TRBD2	TRBV4-1	-	TRBJ2-1	TGCGCCAGCAGCCGACCCACTAGAGCGGGAGGGAACAATGAGCAGTTCTTC	CASSRPTRAGGNNEQFF
TRBD2	TRBV5-4	-	TRBJ2-3	TGTGCCAGCAGCTCTCCGACGGGAGGAGATACGCAGTATTTT	CASSSPTGGDTQYF
-	TRBV29-1	few	TRBJ1-1	TGCAGCGTGGGGGGGACGTTGAACACTGAAGCTTTCTTT	CSVGGTLNTEAFF
-	TRBV6-1	-	TRBJ1-5	TGTGCCAGCAGGGGGTATGCAGGGGCTCAGCCCCAGCATTTT	CASRGYAGAQPQHF
TRBD2	TRBV5-6	-	TRBJ2-7	TGTGCCAGCACCCCGGGACTAGCGGGATCCTACGAGCAGTACTTC	CASTPGLAGSYEQYF
TRBD1	TRBV6-1	few	TRBJ1-2	TGTGCCAGCAGCTACAGGGGTCGTCGGGGCTACACCTTC	CASSYRGRRGYTF
TRBD1	TRBV7-2	-	TRBJ1-2	TGTGCCAGCAGCTTTGGCGGGACAGGGCGATACACCTTC	CASSFGGTGRYTF
TRBD1	TRBV5-1	-	TRBJ2-3	TGCGCCAGCAGGGGACAGGGAATGTCAGATACGCAGTATTTT	CASRGQGMSDTQYF
TRBD1	TRBV19	-	TRBJ2-7	TGTGCCAGTAGTATAAGCAGGGGGCACTACGAGCAGTACTTC	CASSISRGHYEQYF
-	TRBV5-4	-	TRBJ2-1	TGTGCCAGCAGCTTGAAAGGGAGCTCCTACAATGAGCAGTTCTTC	CASSLKGSSYNEQFF
-	TRBV7-3	-	TRBJ2-1	TGTGCCAGCAGGGCGGGGCTCAACTACAATGAGCAGTTCTTC	CASRAGLNYNEQFF
-	TRBV4-1	-	TRBJ2-1	TGCGCCAGCAGCCAAGATGTTGTGCGCTACAATGAGCAGTTCTTC	CASSQDVVRYNEQFF
-	TRBV6-6	-	TRBJ1-1	TGTGCCAGCAGTTACTCCCCGGGGAGTGATGCTTTCTTT	CASSYSPGSDAFF
TRBD1	TRBV9	few	TRBJ2-7	TGTGCCAGCAGCACCCGGGACAGGGGGACTATCGAGCAGTACTTC	CASSTRDRGTIEQYF
-	TRBV6-5	-	TRBJ1-1	TGTGCCAGCAGCCACAACAGAGAGAACACTGAAGCTTTCTTT	CASSHNRENTEAFF
-	TRBV6-6	-	TRBJ1-2	TGTGCCAGCAGGGATCGGGACACTGAATCCTACACCTTC	CASRDRDTESYTF
TRBD1	TRBV2	-	TRBJ2-7	TGTGCCAGCGGGGGTATTTTGGGACAGGGTTCCGAGCAGTACTTC	CASGGILGQGSEQYF
TRBD1	TRBV7-2	-	TRBJ1-5	TGTGCCAGCAGCCCCCGTCAGGGGGCCGGTCAGCCCCAGCATTTT	CASSPRQGAGQPQHF
TRBD2	TRBV6-6	-	TRBJ2-1	TGTGCCAGCAGCGCTAGCGGGAGGTACAATGAGCAGTTCTTC	CASSASGRYNEQFF
-	TRBV6-6	-	TRBJ2-6	TGTGCCAGCAGGAGGGCTGGGGCCAACGTCCTGACTTTC	CASRRAGANVLTF
TRBD1	TRBV6-6	-	TRBJ1-1	TGTGCCAGCAGTGCAGGGGGTTCCCGGGGTTCTGAAGCTTTCTTT	CASSAGGSRGSEAFF
-	TRBV18	-	TRBJ2-7	TGTGCCAGCTCACCATCTATTTACGAGCAGTACTTC	CASSPSIYEQYF
-	TRBV7-2	once	TRBJ2-2	TGTGCCAGCAGCCAAACAGGGCGGATCGGGGAGCTGTTTTTT	CASSQTGRIGELFF
TRBD1	TRBV7-9	-	TRBJ1-2	TGTGCCAGCAGCTTAGCGCTCGGGACAGGGGGCGGAGGCTACACCTTC	CASSLALGTGGGGYTF
TRBD1	TRBV6-5	-	TRBJ1-4	TGTGCCAGCAGTCCTGACAGGGGGCGAAATGAAAAACTGTTTTTT	CASSPDRGRNEKLFF
-	TRBV7-2	-	TRBJ1-1	TGTGCCAGCAGCTTAGTTGGGGGGGCGCGTACTGAAGCTTTCTTT	CASSLVGGARTEAFF
-	TRBV29-1	-	TRBJ2-7	TGCAGCGTTGATGTGGCAGGCTCCTACGAGCAGTACTTC	CSVDVAGSYEQYF
TRBD2	TRBV27	-	TRBJ2-2	TGTGCCAGCAGTTTACTACTAGCGGGGGGGGACGGGGAGCTGTTTTTT	CASSLLLAGGDGELFF
-	TRBV7-8	-	TRBJ2-7	TGTGCCAGCAGCCTATCCCTGACCTACGAGCAGTACTTC	CASSLSLTYEQYF
-	TRBV12-1	-	TRBJ2-6	TGTGCCAGCAGCTTTTTGGTGCTGGGCAGAAAACCTCTCTGTGGGGCCAACGGCCTGACTTTC	CASSFLVLGRKPLCGANGLTF
TRBD1	TRBV9	-	TRBJ2-3	TGTGCCAGCAGTGGACAGGGCCCCCCAGATACGCAGTATTTT	CASSGQGPPDTQYF
-	TRBV11-2	-	TRBJ2-1	TGTGCCAGCAGCTCTGGACTGAGCTCCTACAATGAGCAGTTCTTC	CASSSGLSSYNEQFF
TRBD2	TRBV7-8	-	TRBJ2-1	TGTGCCAGCAGCTTAGAGACTAGCGGGAGGGCCAATGAGCAGTTCTTC	CASSLETSGRANEQFF
TRBD1	TRBV5-1	few	TRBJ1-1	TGCGCCAGCAGCACCATGGGACAGGGGAACACTGAAGCTTTCTTT	CASSTMGQGNTEAFF
TRBD2	TRBV10-3	-	TRBJ2-1	TGTGCCATCAGTGAGTCCGGGAGGGCCTACAATGAGCAGTTCTTC	CAISESGRAYNEQFF
-	TRBV13	-	TRBJ1-3	TGTGCCAGCAGCTTGAGAGAGGGATCTGGAAACACCATATATTTT	CASSLREGSGNTIYF
-	TRBV11-2	-	TRBJ1-6	TGTGCCAGCAGCCCCCAGGGGACCTTCAATTCACCCCTCCACTTT	CASSPQGTFNSPLHF
-	TRBV25-1	-	TRBJ1-1	TGTGCCAGCAGTGGACAGAACACTGAAGCTTTCTTT	CASSGQNTEAFF
-	TRBV11-2	-	TRBJ1-1	TGTGCCAGCAGCTTCGAGGTGAACACTGAAGCTTTCTTT	CASSFEVNTEAFF
TRBD1	TRBV4-3	-	TRBJ1-4	TGCGCCAGCAGCCCACCGGGACAGAGGAATGAAAAACTGTTTTTT	CASSPPGQRNEKLFF
TRBD1	TRBV2	-	TRBJ2-4	TGTGCCAGCAGTCCACTCCGGGACAGTAGAAACATTCAGTACTTC	CASSPLRDSRNIQYF
TRBD1	TRBV5-1	-	TRBJ1-2	TGCGCCAGCAGCTTGATGGCAGGGGGCGCGAATGGCTACACCTTC	CASSLMAGGANGYTF
TRBD1	TRBV18	-	TRBJ2-7	TGTGCCAGCTCACCACCCCGGGACAGGGGGTACGAGCAGTACTTC	CASSPPRDRGYEQYF
-	TRBV7-9	-	TRBJ2-1	TGTGCCAGCAGCTTTGATTCGTCAGGGGATGAGCAGTTCTTC	CASSFDSSGDEQFF
TRBD2	TRBV14	-	TRBJ2-5	TGTGCCAGCAGCCCCGCCGGGAGGGGAGGAGAGACCCAGTACTTC	CASSPAGRGGETQYF
TRBD1	TRBV7-3	-	TRBJ2-1	TGTGCCAGCAGCTACGACAGGGGCAATGAGCAGTTCTTC	CASSYDRGNEQFF
TRBD2	TRBV5-1	few	TRBJ2-3	TGCGCCAGCAGCTTGTCGGCGACTAGCGGGACAGATACGCAGTATTTT	CASSLSATSGTDTQYF
-	TRBV10-1	-	TRBJ1-2	TGCGCCAGCAGTCCGGGAAGGAACTATGGCTACACCTTC	CASSPGRNYGYTF
TRBD1	TRBV6-1	few	TRBJ1-1	TGTGCCAGCAGAGAACAGGGGACACTCACCCCCACTGAAGCTTTCTTT	CASREQGTLTPTEAFF
-	TRBV20-1	once	TRBJ2-7	TGCAGTGCTGCAGGGACCTACGAGCAGTACTTC	CSAAGTYEQYF